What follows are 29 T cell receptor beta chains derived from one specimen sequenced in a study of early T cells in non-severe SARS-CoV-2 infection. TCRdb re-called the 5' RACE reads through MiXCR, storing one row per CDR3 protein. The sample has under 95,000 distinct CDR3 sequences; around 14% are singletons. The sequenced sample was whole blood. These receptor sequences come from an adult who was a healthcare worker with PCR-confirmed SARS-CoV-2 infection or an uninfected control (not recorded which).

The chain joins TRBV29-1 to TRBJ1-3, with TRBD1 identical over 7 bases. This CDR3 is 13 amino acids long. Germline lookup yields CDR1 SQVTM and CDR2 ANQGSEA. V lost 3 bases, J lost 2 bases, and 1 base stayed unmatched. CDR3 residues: CSVEGTAGNTIYF. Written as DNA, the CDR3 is TGCAGCGTTGAGGGGACAGCTGGAAACACCATATATTTT.

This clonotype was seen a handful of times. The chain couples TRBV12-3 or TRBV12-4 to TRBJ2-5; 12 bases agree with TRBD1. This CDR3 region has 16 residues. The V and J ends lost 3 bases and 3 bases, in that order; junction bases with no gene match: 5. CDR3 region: CASSLRDRGREETQYF. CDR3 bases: TGTGCCAGCAGTTTGAGGGACAGGGGGCGAGAAGAGACCCAGTACTTC.

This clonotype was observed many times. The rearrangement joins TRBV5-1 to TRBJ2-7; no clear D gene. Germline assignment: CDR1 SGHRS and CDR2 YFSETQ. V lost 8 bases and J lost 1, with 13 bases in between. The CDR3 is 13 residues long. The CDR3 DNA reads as TGCGCCAGTTACAAGGGTCCTTCCTACGAGCAGTACTTC. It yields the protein CASYKGPSYEQYF. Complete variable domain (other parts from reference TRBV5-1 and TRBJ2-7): KAGVTQTPRYLIKTRGQQVTLSCSPISGHRSVSWYQQTPGQGLQFLFEYFSETQRNKGNFPGRFSGRQFSNSRSEMNVSTLELGDSALYLCASYKGPSYEQYFGPGTRLTVT.

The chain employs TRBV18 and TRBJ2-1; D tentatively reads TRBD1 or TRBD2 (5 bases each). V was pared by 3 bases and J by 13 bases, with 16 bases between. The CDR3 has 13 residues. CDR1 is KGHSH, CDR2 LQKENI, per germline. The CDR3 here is CASSPGSGAGQFF. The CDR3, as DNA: TGTGCCAGCTCACCGGGTTCCGGGGCTGGACAGTTCTTC.

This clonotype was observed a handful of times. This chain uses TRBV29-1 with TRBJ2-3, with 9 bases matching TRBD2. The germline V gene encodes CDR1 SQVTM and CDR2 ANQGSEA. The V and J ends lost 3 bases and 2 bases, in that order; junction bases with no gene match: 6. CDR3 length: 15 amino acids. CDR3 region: CSVEASGTYTDTQYF. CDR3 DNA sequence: TGCAGCGTTGAGGCTAGCGGGACCTACACAGATACGCAGTATTTT.

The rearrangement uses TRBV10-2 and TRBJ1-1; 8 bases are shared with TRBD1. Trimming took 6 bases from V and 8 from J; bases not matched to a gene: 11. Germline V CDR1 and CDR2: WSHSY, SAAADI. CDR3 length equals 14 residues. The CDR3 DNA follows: TGCGCCAGCAGACCTGTTCAGGGGGCCGGAGAAGCTTTCTTT. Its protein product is CASRPVQGAGEAFF.

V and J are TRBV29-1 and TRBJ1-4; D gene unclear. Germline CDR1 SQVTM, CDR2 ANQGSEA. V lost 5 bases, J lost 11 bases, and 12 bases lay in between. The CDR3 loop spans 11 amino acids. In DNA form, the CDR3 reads TGCAGCGTTAGTCCGGGGAACAAACTGTTTTTT. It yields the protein CSVSPGNKLFF. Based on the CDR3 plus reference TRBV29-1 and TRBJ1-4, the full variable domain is SAVISQKPSRDICQRGTSLTIQCQVDSQVTMMFWYRQQPGQSLTLIATANQGSEATYESGFVIDKFPISRPNLTFSTLTVSNMSPEDSSIYLCSVSPGNKLFFGSGTQLSVL.

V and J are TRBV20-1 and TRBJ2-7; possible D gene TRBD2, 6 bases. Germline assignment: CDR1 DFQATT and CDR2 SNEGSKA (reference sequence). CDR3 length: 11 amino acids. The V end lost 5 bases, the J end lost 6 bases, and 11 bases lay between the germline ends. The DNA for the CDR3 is TGCAGTGCTGGAGGGACTCTCGAGCAGTACTTC. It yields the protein CSAGGTLEQYF.

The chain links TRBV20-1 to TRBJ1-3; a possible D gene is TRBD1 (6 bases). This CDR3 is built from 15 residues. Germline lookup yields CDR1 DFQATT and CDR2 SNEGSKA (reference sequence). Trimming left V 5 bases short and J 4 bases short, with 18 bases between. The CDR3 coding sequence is TGCAGTGCTCCTAATACAGGGAGGGGAGGAAACACCATATATTTT. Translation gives CSAPNTGRGGNTIYF.

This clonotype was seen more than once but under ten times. The CDR3 loop reads CASSAGQGIGNTIYF. Written as DNA, the CDR3 is TGCGCCAGCAGCGCGGGACAGGGGATAGGAAACACCATATATTTT. This chain connects TRBV4-1 to TRBJ1-3; 10 bases are a match to TRBD1. In germline, CDR1 is MGHRA, CDR2 YSYEKL. V lost 5 bases, J lost 4 bases, and 5 bases stayed unmatched. This CDR3 is built from 15 residues.

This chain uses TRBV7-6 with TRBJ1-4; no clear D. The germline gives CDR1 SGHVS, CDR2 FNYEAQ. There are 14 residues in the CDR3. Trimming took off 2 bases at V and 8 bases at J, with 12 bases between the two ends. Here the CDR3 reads CASSLRHLGEKLFF. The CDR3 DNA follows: TGTGCCAGCAGCTTAAGGCACCTGGGCGAAAAACTGTTTTTT.

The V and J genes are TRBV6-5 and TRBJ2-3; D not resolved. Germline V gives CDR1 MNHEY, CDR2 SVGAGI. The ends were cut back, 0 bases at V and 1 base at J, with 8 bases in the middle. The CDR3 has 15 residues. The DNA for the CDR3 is TGTGCCAGCAGTTACTCCGGGCCGGGCACAGATACGCAGTATTTT. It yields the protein CASSYSGPGTDTQYF.

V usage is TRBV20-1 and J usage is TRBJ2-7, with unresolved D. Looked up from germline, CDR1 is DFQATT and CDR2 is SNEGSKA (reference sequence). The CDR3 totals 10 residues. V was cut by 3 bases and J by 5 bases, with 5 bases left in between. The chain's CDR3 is CSASFHEQYF. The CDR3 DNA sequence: TGCAGTGCTAGTTTCCACGAGCAGTACTTC.

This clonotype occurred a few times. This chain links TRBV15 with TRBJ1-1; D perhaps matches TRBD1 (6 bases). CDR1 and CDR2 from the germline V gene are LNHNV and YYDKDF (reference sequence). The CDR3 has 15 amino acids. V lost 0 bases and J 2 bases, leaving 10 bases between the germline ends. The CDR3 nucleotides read TGTGCCACCAGCAGAGAGGCAGGGGTTAACACTGAAGCTTTCTTT. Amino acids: CATSREAGVNTEAFF.

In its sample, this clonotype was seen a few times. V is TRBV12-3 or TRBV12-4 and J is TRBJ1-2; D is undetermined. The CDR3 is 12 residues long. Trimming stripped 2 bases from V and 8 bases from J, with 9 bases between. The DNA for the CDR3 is TGTGCCAGCAGTTTAATGGATTACGGCTACACCTTC. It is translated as CASSLMDYGYTF.

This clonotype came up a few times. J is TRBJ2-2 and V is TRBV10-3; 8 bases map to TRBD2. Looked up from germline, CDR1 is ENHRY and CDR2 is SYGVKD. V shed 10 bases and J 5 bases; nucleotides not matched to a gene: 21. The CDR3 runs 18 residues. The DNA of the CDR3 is TGTGCCACCCGGCCCACCGCTAGCGGGTCATTCGGTACCGGGGAGCTGTTTTTT. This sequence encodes CATRPTASGSFGTGELFF.

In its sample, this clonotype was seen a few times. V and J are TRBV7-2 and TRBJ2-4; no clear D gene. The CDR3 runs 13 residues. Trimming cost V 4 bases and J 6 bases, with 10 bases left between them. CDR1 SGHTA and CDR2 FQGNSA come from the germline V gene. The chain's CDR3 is CASSWKIGNIQYF. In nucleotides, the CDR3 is TGTGCCAGCAGCTGGAAGATCGGAAACATTCAGTACTTC.

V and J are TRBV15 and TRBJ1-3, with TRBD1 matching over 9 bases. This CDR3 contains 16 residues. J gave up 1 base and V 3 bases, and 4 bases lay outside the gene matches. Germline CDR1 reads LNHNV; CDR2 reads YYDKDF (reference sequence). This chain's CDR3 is CATSRGQGESGNTIYF. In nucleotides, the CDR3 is TGTGCCACCAGCAGGGGACAGGGAGAATCTGGAAACACCATATATTTT. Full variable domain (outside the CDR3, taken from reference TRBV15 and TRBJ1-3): DAMVIQNPRYQVTQFGKPVTLSCSQTLNHNVMYWYQQKSSQAPKLLFHYYDKDFNNEADTPDNFQSRRPNTSFCFLDIRSPGLGDTAMYLCATSRGQGESGNTIYFGEGSWLTVV.

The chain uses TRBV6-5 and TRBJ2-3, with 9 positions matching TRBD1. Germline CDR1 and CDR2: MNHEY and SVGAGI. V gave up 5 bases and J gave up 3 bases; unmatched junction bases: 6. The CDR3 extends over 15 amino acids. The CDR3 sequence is CASSPRDRATDTQYF. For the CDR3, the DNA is TGTGCCAGCAGTCCCAGGGACAGGGCGACAGATACGCAGTATTTT.

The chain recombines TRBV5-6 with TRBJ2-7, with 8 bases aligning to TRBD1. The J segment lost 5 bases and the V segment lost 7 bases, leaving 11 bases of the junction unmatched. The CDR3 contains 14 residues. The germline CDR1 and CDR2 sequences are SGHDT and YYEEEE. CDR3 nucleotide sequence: TGTGCCAGCTTCTTCGGACAGGGCGGGGACGAGCAGTACTTC. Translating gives CASFFGQGGDEQYF.

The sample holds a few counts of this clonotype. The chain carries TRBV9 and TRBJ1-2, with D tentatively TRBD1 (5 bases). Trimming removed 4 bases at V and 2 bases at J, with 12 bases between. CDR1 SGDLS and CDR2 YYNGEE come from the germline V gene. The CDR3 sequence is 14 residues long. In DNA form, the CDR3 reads TGTGCCAGCAGCCCCGCAGGGAACAACTATGGCTACACCTTC. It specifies CASSPAGNNYGYTF.

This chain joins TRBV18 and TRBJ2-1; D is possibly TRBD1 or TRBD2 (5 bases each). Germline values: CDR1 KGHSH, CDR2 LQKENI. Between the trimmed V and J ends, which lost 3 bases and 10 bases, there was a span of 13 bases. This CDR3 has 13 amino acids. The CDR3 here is CASSPGPSLEQFF. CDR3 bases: TGTGCCAGCTCACCGGGACCATCCTTAGAGCAGTTCTTC. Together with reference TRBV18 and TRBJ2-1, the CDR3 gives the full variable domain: NAGVMQNPRHLVRRRGQEARLRCSPMKGHSHVYWYRQLPEEGLKFMVYLQKENIIDESGMPKERFSAEFPKEGPSILRIQQVVRGDSAAYFCASSPGPSLEQFFGPGTRLTVL.

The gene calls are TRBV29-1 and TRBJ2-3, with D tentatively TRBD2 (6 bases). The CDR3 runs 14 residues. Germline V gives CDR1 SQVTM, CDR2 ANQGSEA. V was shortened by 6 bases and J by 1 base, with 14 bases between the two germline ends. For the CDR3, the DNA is TGCAGCGTAGCCCGGGACTCAGGCACAGATACGCAGTATTTT. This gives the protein CSVARDSGTDTQYF.

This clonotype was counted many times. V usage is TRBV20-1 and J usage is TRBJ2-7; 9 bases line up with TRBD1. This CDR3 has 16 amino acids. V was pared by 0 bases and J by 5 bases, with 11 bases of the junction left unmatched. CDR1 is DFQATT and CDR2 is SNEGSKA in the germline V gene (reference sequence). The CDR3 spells CSARDGVGTGTHEQYF. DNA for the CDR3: TGCAGTGCTAGAGATGGTGTAGGGACAGGGACTCACGAGCAGTACTTC.

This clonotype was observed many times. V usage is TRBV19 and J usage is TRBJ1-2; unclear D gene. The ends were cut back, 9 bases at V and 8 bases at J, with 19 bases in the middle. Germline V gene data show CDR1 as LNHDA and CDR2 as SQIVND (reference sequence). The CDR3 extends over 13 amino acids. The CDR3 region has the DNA TGTGCCAGCTACGGGGTTGGTTCTGGGGGCTACACCTTC. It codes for CASYGVGSGGYTF.

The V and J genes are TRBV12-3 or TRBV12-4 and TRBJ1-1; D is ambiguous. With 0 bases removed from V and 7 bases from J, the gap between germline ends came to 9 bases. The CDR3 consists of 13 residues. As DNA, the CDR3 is TGTGCCAGCAGTTTAGCGATCCAGAGTGAAGCTTTCTTT. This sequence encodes CASSLAIQSEAFF.

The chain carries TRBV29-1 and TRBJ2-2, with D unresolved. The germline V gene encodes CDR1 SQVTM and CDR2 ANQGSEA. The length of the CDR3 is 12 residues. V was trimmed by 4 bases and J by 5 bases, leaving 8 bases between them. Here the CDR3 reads CSVGFLTGELFF. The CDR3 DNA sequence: TGCAGCGTTGGGTTTCTAACCGGGGAGCTGTTTTTT.

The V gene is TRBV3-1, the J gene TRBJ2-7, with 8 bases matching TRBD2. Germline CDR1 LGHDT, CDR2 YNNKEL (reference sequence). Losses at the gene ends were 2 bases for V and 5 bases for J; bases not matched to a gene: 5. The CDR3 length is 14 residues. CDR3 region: CASSQWTSQHEQYF. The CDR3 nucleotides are TGTGCCAGCAGCCAATGGACTAGCCAACACGAGCAGTACTTC.

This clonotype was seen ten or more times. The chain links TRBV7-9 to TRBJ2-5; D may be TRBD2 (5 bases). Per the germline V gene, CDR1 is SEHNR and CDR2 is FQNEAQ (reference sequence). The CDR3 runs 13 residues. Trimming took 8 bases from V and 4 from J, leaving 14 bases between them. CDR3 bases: TGTGCCAGCGGCCGGACTGGTTTAGAGACCCAGTACTTC. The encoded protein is CASGRTGLETQYF.